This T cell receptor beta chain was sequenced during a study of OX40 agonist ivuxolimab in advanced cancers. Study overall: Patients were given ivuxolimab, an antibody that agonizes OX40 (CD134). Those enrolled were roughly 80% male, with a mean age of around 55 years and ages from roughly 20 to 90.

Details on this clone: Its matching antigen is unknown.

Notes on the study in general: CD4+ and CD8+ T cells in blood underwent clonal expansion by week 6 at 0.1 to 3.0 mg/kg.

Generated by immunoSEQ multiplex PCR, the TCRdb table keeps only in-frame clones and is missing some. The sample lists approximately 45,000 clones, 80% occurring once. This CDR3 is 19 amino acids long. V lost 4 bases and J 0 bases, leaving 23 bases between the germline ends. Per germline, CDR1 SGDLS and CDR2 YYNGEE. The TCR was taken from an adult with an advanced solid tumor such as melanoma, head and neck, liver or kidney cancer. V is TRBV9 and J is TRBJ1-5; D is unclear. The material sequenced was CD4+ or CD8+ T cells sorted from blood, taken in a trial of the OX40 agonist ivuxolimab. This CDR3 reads CASSPPSTYTLYSNQPQHF. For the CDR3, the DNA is TGTGCCAGCAGCCCGCCCTCTACGTACACCCTATATAGCAATCAGCCCCAGCATTTT.